Listed here are 2 T cell receptor beta chains from one sample, sequenced in a study of Tregs in tolerant kidney transplant recipients. Sequencing was performed with immunoSEQ multiplex PCR; in TCRdb, only in-frame clones are kept and a portion is missing. The repertoire consists of fewer than 65,000 clones, with approximately 85% occurring once and the leading ten covering around 2.3%. Sequencing was performed on Tregs from blood, taken before the transplant. All receptors come from a human donor who received a combined kidney and bone marrow transplant.

V is TRBV6-6 and J is TRBJ2-1, with 8 nucleotides matching TRBD2. This CDR3 is built from 14 residues. Germline lookup yields CDR1 MNHNY and CDR2 SVGAGI (reference sequence). Losses at the gene ends were 4 bases for V and 5 bases for J; bases not matched to a gene: 4. The CDR3 region has the DNA TGTGCCAGCAGTTCCGGGACTAGAAACAATGAGCAGTTCTTC. This codes for CASSSGTRNNEQFF.

V usage is TRBV28 and J usage is TRBJ1-2, with D perhaps TRBD1 (6 bases). CDR1 is MDHEN and CDR2 is SYDVKM in the germline V gene. The CDR3 length is 13 residues. V was shortened by 6 bases and J by 4 bases, with 12 bases between the two germline ends. In DNA, the CDR3 is TGTGCCAGCAGCCTAGGAGGGGGCTATGGCTACACCTTC. Encoded protein: CASSLGGGYGYTF.